This TCR beta chain was recorded in a study of cytomegalovirus exposure and HLA in healthy donors. Healthy bone marrow donors formed the donor group. PCR amplification relied on 60 Vbeta primers (plus 13 Jbeta primers). Sequencing used immunoSEQ multiplex PCR; TCRdb keeps in-frame clones, though not all of them. The sample holds about 260,000 clones, roughly 70% seen once. In regard to this clone: Its target is unknown.

Overall study findings and caveats: Roughly uniform sequencing depth across donors was assumed, possibly incorrectly. The study dropped some indistinguishable V segments, TRBV6-2 and TRBV6-3 among them. Three of the chains that were CMV-associated were confirmed in vitro to be specific for CMV antigens.

Germline lookup yields CDR1 SGHNT and CDR2 YENEEA. Trimming stripped 5 bases from V and 0 bases from J, with 15 bases between. The CDR3 runs 16 residues. Sequencing used PBMCs. The V and J genes are TRBV11-3 and TRBJ2-3, with D possibly matching TRBD2 (6 bases). This TCR came from a female donor in good health and CMV-seronegative. CDR3 in amino acids: CASSTQGGTSTDTQYF. CDR3 sequence (DNA): TGTGCCAGCAGCACCCAGGGTGGGACTAGCACAGATACGCAGTATTTT. Filled out from reference TRBV11-3 and TRBJ2-3, the complete variable domain reads EAGVVQSPRYKIIEKKQPVAFWCNPISGHNTLYWYLQNLGQGPELLIRYENEEAVDDSQLPKDRFSAERLKGVDSTLKIQPAELGDSAVYLCASSTQGGTSTDTQYFGPGTRLTVL.